Shown below are 24 T cell receptor beta chains from a single sample sequenced in a study of blood T cell repertoires in COVID-19. Sequencing was performed with immunoSEQ multiplex PCR; in TCRdb, only in-frame clones are kept and a portion is missing. The sample holds approximately 90,000 clones, around 88% seen once. Sequenced sample: peripheral blood. The receptor set was obtained from a woman older than 75 with acute or convalescent COVID-19.

This clone was detected only a few times. The chain employs TRBV7-8 and TRBJ1-5, with TRBD1 matching over 9 bases. Germline loops: CDR1 SGHVS, CDR2 FQNEAQ. The CDR3 runs to 17 residues. V dropped 1 base and J dropped 3; count of bases not matched to a gene: 7. The CDR3 loop is CASSLDPGQGINQPQHF. The CDR3 DNA reads as TGTGCCAGCAGCTTAGATCCGGGACAGGGTATCAATCAGCCCCAGCATTTT.

The chain uses TRBV5-6 and TRBJ1-4, with TRBD1 matching 7 bases. V shed 3 bases and J 4 bases; nucleotides not matched to a gene: 9. Germline CDR1 reads SGHDT; CDR2 reads YYEEEE. This CDR3 comprises 16 residues. CDR3: CASSSPGQTNNEKLFF. The CDR3 coding sequence is TGTGCCAGCAGCTCTCCGGGACAGACAAATAATGAAAAACTGTTTTTT.

The gene calls are TRBV27 and TRBJ2-7, with D maybe TRBD2 (6 bases). The CDR3 length is 15 residues. Trimming took 7 bases from V and 3 from J, leaving 19 bases between them. CDR1 and CDR2 from the germline V gene are MNHEY and SMNVEV (reference sequence). The CDR3 coding sequence is TGTGCCAGCACCTTCCGCCGTGGGGGGAACTACGAGCAGTACTTC. It yields the protein CASTFRRGGNYEQYF.

The gene calls are TRBV7-8 and TRBJ1-4; 7 bases are a match to TRBD1. V lost 3 bases and J lost 7; bases outside the gene matches: 2. This CDR3 contains 13 residues. In germline, CDR1 is SGHVS, CDR2 FQNEAQ. The CDR3 nucleotides are TGTGCCAGCAGCTTCCGGGACAGTGAAAAACTGTTTTTT. Its protein is CASSFRDSEKLFF.

The chain joins TRBV9 to TRBJ1-6; D perhaps matches TRBD1 (6 bases). This CDR3 is built from 14 residues. Trimming removed 2 bases from V and 10 bases from J, with 13 bases in between. The germline V gene encodes CDR1 SGDLS and CDR2 YYNGEE. CDR3 amino acids: CASSVDSSRSPLHF. CDR3 nucleotide sequence: TGTGCCAGCAGCGTGGACAGCTCTAGGTCACCCCTCCACTTT.

The rearrangement joins TRBV18 to TRBJ2-5; 8 bases map to TRBD1. V lost 6 bases and J lost 5; bases outside the gene matches: 5. CDR1 and CDR2 (germline): KGHSH, LQKENI. This CDR3 spans 13 amino acids. CDR3 loop: CASSDRVEETQYF. CDR3 in DNA: TGTGCCAGCTCGGACAGGGTTGAGGAGACCCAGTACTTC.

The V call is TRBV4-2, the J call TRBJ1-5, with D uncertain. Trimming cost V 0 bases and J 1 base, with 7 bases left between them. CDR1 is LGHNA, CDR2 YNFKEQ, per germline. The CDR3 is 15 amino acids. The CDR3 loop is CASSQETGSNQPQHF. The CDR3 coding sequence is TGTGCCAGCAGCCAAGAAACGGGAAGCAATCAGCCCCAGCATTTT.

This rearrangement joins TRBV5-1 to TRBJ1-6; 10 bases are shared with TRBD1. V shed 5 bases, J shed 10 bases, and the junction held 12 bases outside the gene matches. Germline values: CDR1 SGHRS, CDR2 YFSETQ. The CDR3 length is 16 residues. CDR3 DNA: TGCGCCAGCAGTGTCGGCGGGGACAGGGGATCGTCACCCCTCCACTTT. This codes for CASSVGGDRGSSPLHF.

This rearrangement joins TRBV2 to TRBJ1-3; TRBD1 is a possible D gene (5 bases). Germline assignment: CDR1 SNHLY and CDR2 FYNNEI. The CDR3 contains 14 residues. V was cut by 4 bases and J by 0 bases, with 7 bases left in between. CDR3 amino acids: CASSAGLSGNTIYF. CDR3 bases: TGTGCCAGCAGTGCGGGACTCTCTGGAAACACCATATATTTT.

The chain has TRBV12-3 or TRBV12-4 and TRBJ1-1; D call uncertain. The CDR3 sequence is 12 residues long. The V gene lost 6 bases and the J gene lost 1 base, with 6 bases spanning the gap. CDR3: CASSPRNTEAFF. The CDR3 DNA is TGTGCCAGCAGCCCCCGGAACACTGAAGCTTTCTTT.

This clone has just one count. The chain uses TRBV6-5 and TRBJ2-7; 7 bases are shared with TRBD1. The V and J ends lost 6 bases and 2 bases, in that order; junction bases with no gene match: 4. The CDR3 length is 13 residues. CDR1 and CDR2 (germline): MNHEY, SVGAGI. CDR3 loop: CASRSGQTYEQYF. Written as DNA, the CDR3 is TGTGCCAGCAGATCGGGACAGACCTACGAGCAGTACTTC.

Only a few counts were recorded for this clone. The chain is built from TRBV7-2 and TRBJ1-5, with D maybe TRBD1 (5 bases). Germline lookup yields CDR1 SGHTA and CDR2 FQGNSA. The CDR3 has 13 residues. V lost 5 bases and J lost 6, with 11 bases in between. CDR3 nucleotide sequence: TGTGCCAGCAGCGGCAGGGTTTTTCAGCCCCAGCATTTT. Protein product: CASSGRVFQPQHF.

The V gene is TRBV15, the J gene TRBJ2-3; D is perhaps TRBD2 (6 bases). Germline-derived CDR1 and CDR2 are LNHNV and YYDKDF (reference sequence). V was clipped by 6 bases and J by 0 bases, with 22 bases between them. There are 18 residues in the CDR3. The CDR3 nucleotides are TGTGCCACCAGTACCCGCGTTGGGAGCGGGCCTAGCACAGATACGCAGTATTTT. Its protein is CATSTRVGSGPSTDTQYF.

This clone showed up just a few times. The genes are TRBV14 and TRBJ1-2; 11 positions match TRBD1. The CDR3 has 14 residues. V shed 6 bases and J 4 bases; nucleotides not matched to a gene: 4. Germline V gene lookup returns CDR1 SGHDN and CDR2 FVKESK. CDR3 DNA: TGTGCCAGCAGAGGACAGGGGGCTAGCTATGGCTACACCTTC. Translated: CASRGQGASYGYTF.

The rearrangement uses TRBV10-1 and TRBJ2-5; D perhaps matches TRBD2 (5 bases). This CDR3 spans 16 amino acids. The germline V gene encodes CDR1 WNHNN and CDR2 SYGVQD (reference sequence). Between the trimmed V and J ends, which lost 7 bases and 4 bases, there was a span of 22 bases. The CDR3 DNA follows: TGCGCCAGCAATGACCCCGGGTCGGGAAGCGTAGAGACCCAGTACTTC. This encodes CASNDPGSGSVETQYF.

The chain combines TRBV5-5 with TRBJ1-4; a weak D match, TRBD1 (5 bases). This CDR3 is 16 amino acids long. With 0 bases removed from V and 3 bases from J, the gap between germline ends came to 12 bases. Germline-derived CDR1 and CDR2 are SGHKS and YYEKEE (reference sequence). CDR3 nucleotides: TGTGCCAGCAGCTTGGCCGGGGGGTGGGCTAATGAAAAACTGTTTTTT. It codes for CASSLAGGWANEKLFF.

The chain employs TRBV5-4 and TRBJ1-1; possibly TRBD1 for D (5 bases). The CDR3 has 16 residues. Trimming cost V 6 bases and J 4 bases, with 22 bases left between them. From germline, CDR1 is SGHNT and CDR2 YYREEE (reference sequence). CDR3 residues: CASKLGANHEVTEAFF. The CDR3 DNA sequence: TGTGCCAGCAAATTAGGGGCCAACCACGAGGTCACTGAAGCTTTCTTT.

The J gene is TRBJ2-5, the V gene TRBV10-3; 7 bases fit TRBD1. J was trimmed by 5 bases and V by 10 bases; bases with no gene match: 7. This CDR3 is built from 12 residues. CDR1 and CDR2 from the germline V gene are ENHRY and SYGVKD. DNA of the CDR3: TGTGCCACGAAGGGGGCTCAGGAGACCCAGTACTTC. Amino acid sequence: CATKGAQETQYF.

On this clone itself: Mismatch with germline at one junction end may stem from a read error. The J gene is TRBJ2-2, the V gene TRBV5-1; weak D call: TRBD1 (5 bases). The germline CDR1 and CDR2 sequences are SGHRS and YFSETQ. The CDR3 totals 14 residues. CDR3 loop: CASSLEGNPGELFF. The CDR3 nucleotides are TGCGCCAGCAGCTTGGAGGGGAACCCCGGGGAGCTGTTTTTT.

The chain employs TRBV6-5 and TRBJ1-2, with D perhaps TRBD1 (5 bases). V was shortened by 4 bases and J by 2 bases, with 8 bases between the two germline ends. The CDR3 contains 13 residues. Germline lookup yields CDR1 MNHEY and CDR2 SVGAGI. The CDR3 coding sequence is TGTGCCAGCAGTTTGGCAGGGAACTATGGCTACACCTTC. It specifies CASSLAGNYGYTF.

The chain links TRBV19 to TRBJ2-7; D is possibly TRBD1 (5 bases). CDR3 length equals 13 residues. Germline lookup yields CDR1 LNHDA and CDR2 SQIVND (reference sequence). Trimming pared 4 bases from V and 0 bases from J, leaving 7 bases between. The CDR3: CASSRQPSYEQYF. DNA of the CDR3: TGTGCCAGTAGTAGACAGCCCTCCTACGAGCAGTACTTC. Filled out from reference TRBV19 and TRBJ2-7, the complete variable domain reads DGGITQSPKYLFRKEGQNVTLSCEQNLNHDAMYWYRQDPGQGLRLIYYSQIVNDFQKGDIAEGYSVSREKKESFPLTVTSAQKNPTAFYLCASSRQPSYEQYFGPGTRLTVT.

The CDR3 reads CASSVQGPPGAAFF. The DNA of the CDR3 is TGTGCCAGCAGTGTGCAGGGTCCCCCCGGAGCGGCTTTCTTT. The chain has TRBV2 and TRBJ1-1, with a weak D call TRBD1 (5 bases). Deletions cut 4 bases from V and 11 bases from J, with 20 bases between. Germline V gene sequence: CDR1 SNHLY, CDR2 FYNNEI. This CDR3 is built from 14 residues.

The chain links TRBV3-1 (or the pseudogene TRBV3-2) to TRBJ1-1; unclear D gene. V dropped 4 bases and J dropped 7 bases, with 19 bases sitting between them. Germline CDR1 is LGHDT and CDR2 is YNNKEL (reference sequence). The CDR3 is made up of 15 amino acids. CDR3 residues: CASSRTEGAGSEAFF. CDR3 sequence (DNA): TGTGCCAGCAGCCGAACGGAGGGAGCCGGGAGTGAAGCTTTCTTT.

This chain joins TRBV20-1 and TRBJ1-2; 7 positions agree with TRBD1. Germline values: CDR1 DFQATT, CDR2 SNEGSKA (reference sequence). The ends lost 3 bases at V and 6 bases at J; junction bases unmatched: 10. This CDR3 spans 14 amino acids. Here the CDR3 reads CSASTTGSGDGYTF. As DNA, the CDR3 is TGCAGTGCTAGTACGACAGGGTCAGGCGATGGCTACACCTTC.